This T cell receptor (beta chain) originates from a study of T cell changes during pregnancy in multiple sclerosis. Profiling relied on immunoSEQ multiplex PCR, and the TCRdb table lists in-frame clones only, not all of them. The sample has about 57,000 clones; 88% are singletons. The CDR3 extends over 11 amino acids. Trimming shortened V by 5 bases and J by 5 bases, and 7 bases separated the two germline ends. Germline V gene sequence: CDR1 SGHAT, CDR2 FQDESV (reference sequence). The chain has TRBV11-1 and TRBJ2-7; D might be TRBD2 (6 bases). The sample here was CD4+ T cells from peripheral blood mononuclear cells, taken in the third trimester of pregnancy. The origin of this receptor is a female donor with multiple sclerosis, enrolled in a pregnancy study. This CDR3 reads CASSRLDEQYF. The CDR3 DNA is TGTGCCAGCAGCCGACTAGACGAGCAGTACTTC.